These 3 T cell receptor beta chains were all obtained from the same sample, sequenced in a study of a mutant IDH1 vaccine in newly diagnosed glioma. This sample's time point: week 35, safety follow-up. All doses held 300 ug of mutant IDH1 20-mer peptide, with topical imiquimod. TCRdb's table, derived via immunoSEQ multiplex PCR, lists solely in-frame clones and lacks some. The data show under 35,000 clones, with around 76% seen just once and approximately 7.5% held by the top ten. For these TCRs, the target antigens are not known. The sequencing here drew on PBMCs, taken from a glioma patient whose treatment included an IDH1 peptide vaccine. The receptors here all came from a middle-aged man with glioma.

This clone has just a few counts. V is TRBV2 and J is TRBJ2-6; possibly TRBD1 or TRBD2 for D (5 bases each). V dropped 8 bases and J dropped 0 bases, with 29 bases sitting between them. Germline assignment: CDR1 SNHLY and CDR2 FYNNEI. CDR3 length: 21 amino acids. The CDR3 reads CASQGFLGLGTGRSGANVLTF. For the CDR3, the DNA is TGTGCCAGCCAGGGCTTTCTGGGGCTCGGGACGGGGCGCTCTGGGGCCAACGTCCTGACTTTC.

This chain connects TRBV19 to TRBJ1-3; D possibly corresponds to TRBD1 (6 bases). Germline CDR1 reads LNHDA; CDR2 reads SQIVND (reference sequence). Trimming shortened V by 6 bases and J by 0 bases, and 15 bases separated the two germline ends. CDR3 length: 16 amino acids. This CDR3 reads CASSSGTTGSGNTIYF. The CDR3 DNA is TGTGCCAGTAGCTCCGGGACAACCGGCTCTGGAAACACCATATATTTT.

This rearrangement joins TRBV5-6 to TRBJ2-7; 7 bases line up with TRBD2. V dropped 3 bases and J dropped 5; count of bases not matched to a gene: 14. Germline loops: CDR1 SGHDT, CDR2 YYEEEE. The CDR3 is made up of 16 amino acids. The CDR3 DNA is TGTGCCAGCAGCTCAGGACTAGTCGAAAGTCTCCACGAGCAGTACTTC. It specifies CASSSGLVESLHEQYF. The full variable domain, with the rest looked up from reference TRBV5-6 and TRBJ2-7, is DAGVTQSPTHLIKTRGQQVTLRCSPKSGHDTVSWYQQALGQGPQFIFQYYEEEERQRGNFPDRFSGHQFPNYSSELNVNALLLGDSALYLCASSSGLVESLHEQYFGPGTRLTVT.